This T cell receptor (beta chain) was sequenced in a study of blood T cell repertoires in COVID-19. Across the study: COVID-19 samples collected from the United States, Italy and Spain covered acute and convalescent phases. T cells, B-cell-depleted T cells, or PBMCs supplied cDNA or gDNA.

Per the original methods: Estimated nucleated cell counts came from reference gene primer amplification. Libraries were prepared by immunoSEQ multiplex PCR; TCRdb keeps only in-frame clonotypes and omits some of them. V and J calls and clone size are as listed in that table; D and trimming were resolved from the DNA. The sample carries some 270,000 clones, roughly 91% recorded once. Only a few counts were recorded for this clone. Sample: peripheral blood. This clonotype was obtained from a man aged 25 to 40 with acute or convalescent COVID-19.

The CDR3 is CASSQRQGIAPRSSYGYTF. The CDR3 DNA reads as TGCGCCAGCAGCCAACGACAGGGTATAGCCCCCCGTTCCTCCTATGGCTACACCTTC. The chain couples TRBV4-1 to TRBJ1-2; 7 positions agree with TRBD1. This CDR3 region has 19 residues. The V and J ends lost 2 bases and 4 bases, in that order; junction bases with no gene match: 19. Germline V gene lookup returns CDR1 MGHRA and CDR2 YSYEKL.